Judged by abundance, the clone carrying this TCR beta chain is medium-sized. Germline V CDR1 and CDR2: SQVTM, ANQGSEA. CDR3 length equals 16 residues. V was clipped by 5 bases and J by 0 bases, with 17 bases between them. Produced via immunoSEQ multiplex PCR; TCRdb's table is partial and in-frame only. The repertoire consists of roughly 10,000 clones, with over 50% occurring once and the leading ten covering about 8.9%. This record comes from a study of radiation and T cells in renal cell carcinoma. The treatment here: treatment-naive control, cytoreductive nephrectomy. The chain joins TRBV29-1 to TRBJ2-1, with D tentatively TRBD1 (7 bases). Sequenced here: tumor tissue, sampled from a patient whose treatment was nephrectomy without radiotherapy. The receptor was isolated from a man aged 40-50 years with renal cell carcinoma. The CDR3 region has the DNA TGCAGCGTTCAACAGGGGCCCGGGAGCTCCTACAATGAGCAGTTCTTC. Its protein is CSVQQGPGSSYNEQFF.